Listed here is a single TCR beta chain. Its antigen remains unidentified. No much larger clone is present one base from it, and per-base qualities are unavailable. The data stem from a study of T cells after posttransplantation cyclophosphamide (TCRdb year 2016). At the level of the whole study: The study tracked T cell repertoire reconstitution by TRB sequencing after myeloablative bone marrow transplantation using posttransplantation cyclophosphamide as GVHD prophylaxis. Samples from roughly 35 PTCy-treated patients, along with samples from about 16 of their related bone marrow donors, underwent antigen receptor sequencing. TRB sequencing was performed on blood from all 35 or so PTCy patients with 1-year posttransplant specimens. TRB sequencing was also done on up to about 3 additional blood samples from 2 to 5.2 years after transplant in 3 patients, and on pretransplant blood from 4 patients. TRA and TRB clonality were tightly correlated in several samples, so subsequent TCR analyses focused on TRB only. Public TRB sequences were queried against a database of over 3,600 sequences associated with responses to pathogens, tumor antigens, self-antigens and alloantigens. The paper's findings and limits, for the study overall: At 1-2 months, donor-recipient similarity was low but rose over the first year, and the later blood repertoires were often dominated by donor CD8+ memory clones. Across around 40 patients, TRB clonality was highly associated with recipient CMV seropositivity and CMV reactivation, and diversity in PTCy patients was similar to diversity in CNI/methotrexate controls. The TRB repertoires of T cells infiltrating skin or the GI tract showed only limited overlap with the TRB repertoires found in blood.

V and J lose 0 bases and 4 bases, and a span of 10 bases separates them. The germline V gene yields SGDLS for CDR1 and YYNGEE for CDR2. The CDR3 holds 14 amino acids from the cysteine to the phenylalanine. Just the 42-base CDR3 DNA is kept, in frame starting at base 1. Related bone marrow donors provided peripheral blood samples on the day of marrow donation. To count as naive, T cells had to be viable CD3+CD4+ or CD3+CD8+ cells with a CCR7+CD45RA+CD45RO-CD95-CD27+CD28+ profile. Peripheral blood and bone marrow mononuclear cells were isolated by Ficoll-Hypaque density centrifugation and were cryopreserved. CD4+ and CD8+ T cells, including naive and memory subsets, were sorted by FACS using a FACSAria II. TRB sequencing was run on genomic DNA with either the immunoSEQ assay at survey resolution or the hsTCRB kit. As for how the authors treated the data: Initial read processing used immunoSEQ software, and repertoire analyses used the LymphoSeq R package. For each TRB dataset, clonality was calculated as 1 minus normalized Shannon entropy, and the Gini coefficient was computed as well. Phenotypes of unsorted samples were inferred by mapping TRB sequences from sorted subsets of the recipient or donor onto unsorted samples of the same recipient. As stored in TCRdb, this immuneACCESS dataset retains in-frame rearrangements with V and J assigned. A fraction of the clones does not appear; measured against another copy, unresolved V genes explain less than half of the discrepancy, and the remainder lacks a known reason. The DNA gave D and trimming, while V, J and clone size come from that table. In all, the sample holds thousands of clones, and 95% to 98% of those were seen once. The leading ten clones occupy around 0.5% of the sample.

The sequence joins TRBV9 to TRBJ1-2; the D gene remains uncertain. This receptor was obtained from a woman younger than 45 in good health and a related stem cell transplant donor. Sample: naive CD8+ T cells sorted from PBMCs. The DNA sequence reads TGTGCCAGCAGCGTAGGCGGGCAGGTCTATGGCTACACCTTC. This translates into CASSVGGQVYGYTF.